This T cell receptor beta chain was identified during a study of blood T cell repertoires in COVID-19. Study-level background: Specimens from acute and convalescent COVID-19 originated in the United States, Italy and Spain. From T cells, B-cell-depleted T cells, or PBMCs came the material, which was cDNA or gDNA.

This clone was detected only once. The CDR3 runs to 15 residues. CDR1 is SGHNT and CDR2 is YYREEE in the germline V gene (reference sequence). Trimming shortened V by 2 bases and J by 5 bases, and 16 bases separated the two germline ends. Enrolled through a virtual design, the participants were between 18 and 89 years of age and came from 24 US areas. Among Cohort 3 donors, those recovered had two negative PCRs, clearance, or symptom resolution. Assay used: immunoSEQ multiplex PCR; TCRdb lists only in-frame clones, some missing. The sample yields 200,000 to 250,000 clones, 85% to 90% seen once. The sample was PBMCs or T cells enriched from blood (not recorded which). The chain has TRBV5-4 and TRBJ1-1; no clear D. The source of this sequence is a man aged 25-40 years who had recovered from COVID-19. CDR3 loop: CASSFKGGRVTEAFF. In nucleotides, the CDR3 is TGTGCCAGCAGCTTCAAGGGAGGGAGGGTGACTGAAGCTTTCTTT.